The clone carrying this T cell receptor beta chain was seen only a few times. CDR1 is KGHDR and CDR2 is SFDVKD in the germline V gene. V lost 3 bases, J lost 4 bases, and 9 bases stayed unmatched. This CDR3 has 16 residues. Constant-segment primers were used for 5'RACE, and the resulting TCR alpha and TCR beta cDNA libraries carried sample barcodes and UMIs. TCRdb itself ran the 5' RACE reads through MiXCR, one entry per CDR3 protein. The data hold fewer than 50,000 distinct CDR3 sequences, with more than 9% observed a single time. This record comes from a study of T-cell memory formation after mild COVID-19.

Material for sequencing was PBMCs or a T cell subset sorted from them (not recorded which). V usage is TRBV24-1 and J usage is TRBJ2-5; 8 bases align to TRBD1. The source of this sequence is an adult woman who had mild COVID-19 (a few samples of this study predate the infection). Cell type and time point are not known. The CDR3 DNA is TGTGCCACCAGTGATGCATCCCAGGGGGCACCAGAGACCCAGTACTTC. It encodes CATSDASQGAPETQYF.